The 8 T cell receptor beta chains listed next were all sequenced from one sample in a study of STAT3 mutations in large granular lymphocyte leukemia. Points from the study as a whole: In T-cell large granular lymphocyte leukemia, about half of patients showed multiple immunodominant subclonotypes.

The repertoire was sequenced with immunoSEQ multiplex PCR; TCRdb's copy has only in-frame clones and lacks some. The data contain roughly 25,000 clones, approximately 94% of them singletons. Their antigens remain unidentified. The sequencing input was peripheral blood mononuclear cells. These TCRs come from a man in his forties or fifties with T-cell large granular lymphocyte leukemia. Some clones in this sample may be carry-over from other donors' samples.

The chain links TRBV30 to TRBJ1-2, with 10 bases lining up with TRBD1. J gave up 7 bases and V 2 bases, and 4 bases lay outside the gene matches. This CDR3 contains 13 residues. CDR1 and CDR2 from the germline V gene are GTSNPN and SVGIG (reference sequence). CDR3 nucleotides: TGTGCCTGGAGTCGACAGGGGGCGGGTGGCTACACCTTC. It is translated as CAWSRQGAGGYTF.

The chain carries TRBV27 and TRBJ2-5, with D possibly TRBD1 on 7 matching bases. The CDR3 totals 18 residues. The germline V gene encodes CDR1 MNHEY and CDR2 SMNVEV (reference sequence). The germline V and J ends were trimmed by 6 bases and 2 bases, with 25 bases remaining between them. This CDR3 reads CASSPRGATHFRQETQYF. Here the CDR3 DNA reads TGTGCCAGCAGCCCCAGGGGGGCGACTCATTTTAGACAAGAGACCCAGTACTTC.

The chain links TRBV20-1 to TRBJ1-2; D ambiguous. The CDR3 has 10 amino acids. Germline-derived CDR1 and CDR2 are DFQATT and SNEGSKA (reference sequence). The chain's CDR3 is CPPGGKSDTF. Written as DNA, the CDR3 is TGCCCCCCAGGAGGCAAAAGCGACACCTTC.

V gene TRBV9 combines with J gene TRBJ2-1; 8 positions agree with TRBD1. Germline CDR1 SGDLS, CDR2 YYNGEE. This CDR3 is built from 13 residues. The V and J ends lost 6 bases and 9 bases, in that order; junction bases with no gene match: 8. The CDR3 protein is CASMGQGASEQFF. As DNA, the CDR3 is TGTGCCAGCATGGGTCAGGGGGCGTCTGAGCAGTTCTTC.

The J gene is TRBJ2-7, the V gene TRBV5-1, with 7 bases that match TRBD1. Losses at the gene ends were 5 bases for V and 3 bases for J; bases not matched to a gene: 14. The CDR3 loop spans 16 amino acids. The V gene's germline CDR1 is SGHRS and CDR2 YFSETQ. The CDR3 coding sequence is TGCGCCAGCAGTCATGTAGGGACAGCAACCAGCTACGAGCAGTACTTC. The encoded protein is CASSHVGTATSYEQYF.

V gene TRBV5-1 combines with J gene TRBJ1-4; TRBD1 is a possible D gene (6 bases). CDR3 length equals 13 residues. Germline V CDR1 and CDR2: SGHRS, YFSETQ. Trimming stripped 0 bases from V and 7 bases from J, with 7 bases between. Written as DNA, the CDR3 is TGCGCCAGCAGCTTGGAACAGGGTGAAAAACTGTTTTTT. Residues: CASSLEQGEKLFF.

The rearrangement links TRBV29-1 to TRBJ2-7, with D perhaps assigned TRBD1 or TRBD2 (5 bases each). Trimming took off 7 bases at V and 5 bases at J, with 12 bases between the two ends. Germline V gene sequence: CDR1 SQVTM, CDR2 ANQGSEA. This CDR3 spans 11 amino acids. CDR3 amino acids: CSAGALNEQYF. In nucleotides, the CDR3 is TGCAGCGCCGGGGCCTTGAACGAGCAGTACTTC.

The chain has TRBV6-5 and TRBJ2-5; possible D gene TRBD1, 5 bases. This CDR3 is built from 15 residues. V was cut by 2 bases and J by 3 bases, with 13 bases left in between. Germline V gene lookup returns CDR1 MNHEY and CDR2 SVGAGI. In nucleotides, the CDR3 is TGTGCCAGCAGTTACCCCCAAGGGGCAGAAGAGACCCAGTACTTC. As protein: CASSYPQGAEETQYF.